The 21 T cell receptor beta chains presented below share a single source sample, sequenced in a study of blood T cell repertoires in COVID-19. Assay: immunoSEQ multiplex PCR; the TCRdb copy retains only in-frame clones and omits some. This sample carries around 300,000 clones, approximately 88% of them seen once, and the ten largest clones take 1.5% to 2%. Sequencing was performed on PBMCs or T cells enriched from blood (not recorded which). The receptor source for this set is a woman between 40 and 50 years old who had recovered from COVID-19.

This chain joins TRBV6-1 and TRBJ1-1, with TRBD1 matching 7 bases. The germline gives CDR1 MNHNS, CDR2 SASEGT. The CDR3 is 16 amino acids. Trimming at V came to 4 bases and at J to 7 bases, leaving 15 bases not matched to a gene. CDR3 coding DNA: TGTGCCAGCAGTGCACGGACAGGAGGCAAGAGCAATGAAGCTTTCTTT. The encoded protein is CASSARTGGKSNEAFF.

The chain couples TRBV27 to TRBJ1-6, with a tentative D call TRBD1 (6 bases). Looked up from germline, CDR1 is MNHEY and CDR2 is SMNVEV (reference sequence). This CDR3 comprises 13 residues. V was trimmed by 1 base and J by 13 bases, leaving 11 bases between them. The CDR3, as DNA: TGTGCCAGCAGTTTATACAGGGTTAGGCCCCTCCACTTT. Translating gives CASSLYRVRPLHF.

The rearrangement joins TRBV6-2 or TRBV6-3 to TRBJ1-6, with 7 bases aligning to TRBD1. Germline V gene lookup returns CDR1 MNHEY and CDR2 SVGEGT. Losses at the gene ends were 4 bases for V and 1 base for J; bases not matched to a gene: 1. CDR3 length: 15 residues. The CDR3 DNA reads TGTGCCAGCAGTTGGGGACAGTCCTATAATTCACCCCTCCACTTT. Translation gives CASSWGQSYNSPLHF.

The rearrangement links TRBV5-1 to TRBJ1-2, with D uncertain. CDR3 length: 16 residues. V lost 3 bases and J 2 bases, leaving 17 bases between the germline ends. The germline gives CDR1 SGHRS, CDR2 YFSETQ. The DNA of the CDR3 is TGCGCCAGCAGCTCGTTAGTAACGGGAAGAAACTATGGCTACACCTTC. It translates to CASSSLVTGRNYGYTF.

This chain joins TRBV7-9 and TRBJ1-2, with D uncertain. V lost 1 base and J lost 13, with 13 bases in between. The CDR3 sequence is 12 residues long. Germline V gives CDR1 SEHNR, CDR2 FQNEAQ (reference sequence). In DNA form, the CDR3 reads TGTGCCAGCAGCTTAGAGCCCCTCGGTCTCACCTTC. It specifies CASSLEPLGLTF.

The CDR3 region has the DNA TGCGCCAGCAGCCAATACCCGGGGGTTATCACTGAAGCTTTCTTT. Translating gives CASSQYPGVITEAFF. The V call is TRBV4-1, the J call TRBJ1-1; possibly TRBD1 for D (5 bases). V dropped 2 bases and J dropped 4 bases, with 14 bases sitting between them. This CDR3 contains 15 residues. Germline V gene data show CDR1 as MGHRA and CDR2 as YSYEKL.

The chain couples TRBV6-6 to TRBJ1-1, with 8 nucleotides matching TRBD1. This CDR3 is built from 15 residues. Germline-derived CDR1 and CDR2 are MNHNY and SVGAGI (reference sequence). The V segment lost 6 bases and the J segment 4 bases; nucleotides outside the gene matches: 10. The CDR3 nucleotides read TGTGCCAGCAGCTACGGACAGGGAGGTTTCACTGAAGCTTTCTTT. This gives the protein CASSYGQGGFTEAFF.

V usage is TRBV12-1 and J usage is TRBJ1-1; the D call of TRBD1 is as the table states it, not checked on the DNA. TRBV12-1 counts as a pseudogene. The CDR3 is 16 amino acids. CDR3 nucleotide sequence: TGTGCCAGCAGCCGACCTGACAGGGGACGTTTAACTGAAGCTTTCTTT. It translates to CASSRPDRGRLTEAFF.

The chain recombines TRBV15 with TRBJ1-1; 7 nucleotides line up with TRBD1. The CDR3 contains 14 residues. Germline V gene lookup returns CDR1 LNHNV and CDR2 YYDKDF (reference sequence). V lost 6 bases to trimming and J lost 4 bases; unmatched junction nucleotides: 8. The CDR3 sequence: CATSTDREVTEAFF. DNA of the CDR3: TGTGCCACCAGTACAGACAGGGAGGTCACTGAAGCTTTCTTT.

The rearrangement joins TRBV21-1 to TRBJ2-7; TRBD1 reflects the table's D call only, with no check against the DNA. TRBV21-1 is marked as a pseudogene. The CDR3 covers 12 residues. The CDR3 reads CASSRLLDRGNF. Written as DNA, the CDR3 is TGTGCCAGCAGCAGGCTCCTGGACAGGGGGAACTTC.

The V and J genes are TRBV4-2 and TRBJ2-3, with 10 bases identical to TRBD2. CDR1 is LGHNA and CDR2 is YNFKEQ in the germline V gene. The CDR3 consists of 15 residues. DNA for the CDR3: TGTGCGTCTAGCGGGAGTCCCACTAGCACAGATACGCAGTATTTT. This codes for CASSGSPTSTDTQYF.

J is TRBJ2-5 and V is TRBV19; 7 nucleotides match TRBD2. The CDR3 runs to 17 residues. Trimming removed 6 bases from V and 2 bases from J; junction bases left unmatched: 15. Germline V gene sequence: CDR1 LNHDA, CDR2 SQIVND (reference sequence). CDR3 sequence reads: CASSSRRGGGTQETQYF. Here the CDR3 DNA reads TGTGCCAGTAGCAGCCGTCGGGGCGGGGGAACTCAAGAGACCCAGTACTTC.

For this clone: Other DNA sequences in this specimen translate into the identical CDR3. The rearrangement uses TRBV7-2 and TRBJ1-5, with TRBD1 identical over 7 bases. Germline CDR1 SGHTA, CDR2 FQGNSA. After removal of 5 bases from V and 4 bases from J, the junction contained 2 bases not matched to a gene. There are 13 residues in the CDR3. The CDR3 spells CASSDRVNQPQHF. The CDR3 bases are TGTGCCAGCAGCGACAGGGTAAATCAGCCCCAGCATTTT.

This chain links TRBV14 with TRBJ2-6; 8 bases agree with TRBD1. J was trimmed by 0 bases and V by 10 bases; bases with no gene match: 8. The CDR3 totals 16 residues. CDR1 is SGHDN, CDR2 FVKESK, per germline. DNA of the CDR3: TGTGCCAACGGACAGGGTAGGTTCTCTGGGGCCAACGTCCTGACTTTC. Its translation is CANGQGRFSGANVLTF.

The chain couples TRBV5-1 to TRBJ1-2; D is undetermined. This CDR3 comprises 17 residues. V gave up 0 bases and J gave up 5 bases, with 20 bases separating them. Germline V gives CDR1 SGHRS, CDR2 YFSETQ. CDR3 protein: CASSLAPERRGAYGYTF. The CDR3 DNA reads TGCGCCAGCAGCTTGGCCCCAGAGAGACGGGGTGCGTATGGCTACACCTTC.

The rearrangement joins TRBV7-2 to TRBJ2-1; D is perhaps TRBD1 (6 bases). CDR1 SGHTA and CDR2 FQGNSA come from the germline V gene. V gave up 5 bases and J gave up 3 bases, with 11 bases separating them. The CDR3 covers 14 residues. CDR3 nucleotide sequence: TGTGCCAGCAGCCTGGGGACAAGCTACAATGAGCAGTTCTTC. Translating it yields CASSLGTSYNEQFF.

This chain joins TRBV19 and TRBJ2-7; 9 nucleotides align to TRBD2. The CDR3 totals 16 residues. Germline values: CDR1 LNHDA, CDR2 SQIVND (reference sequence). Trimming removed 5 bases from V and 2 bases from J; junction bases left unmatched: 10. CDR3: CASSSPIGLATYEQYF. The CDR3, as DNA: TGTGCCAGTAGTTCCCCTATAGGACTAGCGACCTACGAGCAGTACTTC.

V usage is TRBV7-3 and J usage is TRBJ1-5, with D perhaps matching TRBD1 (6 bases). V shed 5 bases and J shed 2 bases, with 19 bases lying between them. The germline gives CDR1 SGHTA, CDR2 FQGTGA. The CDR3 length is 17 residues. The CDR3, as DNA: TGTGCCAGCAGCCGGTACGGGGGGCTAACGGGCAATCAGCCCCAGCATTTT. Protein product: CASSRYGGLTGNQPQHF.

The rearrangement uses TRBV5-1 and TRBJ1-1; D not certain. Trimming cost V 1 base and J 1 base, with 11 bases left between them. The germline CDR1 and CDR2 sequences are SGHRS and YFSETQ. This CDR3 has 15 amino acids. CDR3 sequence reads: CASSLTPLGNTEAFF. CDR3 nucleotide sequence: TGCGCCAGCAGCTTGACACCCCTAGGGAACACTGAAGCTTTCTTT.

The rearrangement joins TRBV13 to TRBJ2-7; D gene unclear. Germline CDR1 is PRHDT and CDR2 is FYEKMQ (reference sequence). V lost 9 bases and J 0 bases, leaving 12 bases between the germline ends. This CDR3 has 13 residues. CDR3 sequence reads: CASKRKSSYEQYF. The CDR3 DNA follows: TGTGCCAGTAAGCGTAAGAGCTCCTACGAGCAGTACTTC. Full variable domain (missing parts from reference TRBV13 and TRBJ2-7): AAGVIQSPRHLIKEKRETATLKCYPIPRHDTVYWYQQGPGQDPQFLISFYEKMQSDKGSIPDRFSAQQFSDYHSELNMSSLELGDSALYFCASKRKSSYEQYFGPGTRLTVT.

The chain recombines TRBV7-6 with TRBJ2-5; a weak D match, TRBD2 (5 bases). This CDR3 has 14 residues. The germline gives CDR1 SGHVS, CDR2 FNYEAQ. Trimming pared 5 bases from V and 2 bases from J, leaving 12 bases between. DNA of the CDR3: TGTGCCAGCAGCCCCCGTCGAGGGCAAGAGACCCAGTACTTC. Encoded protein: CASSPRRGQETQYF.